This T cell receptor (beta chain) emerged from a study of a mutant IDH1 vaccine in newly diagnosed glioma. Study-level background: With temozolomide cycles, or 4-6 weeks after radiotherapy alone, vaccination was started. Earlier care involved radiotherapy, temozolomide, or both, and the majority received both. An approximately 62% male, approximately 38% female split and a mean age of roughly 44 years characterized treated patients.

This CDR3 is 15 amino acids long. Germline assignment: CDR1 SGHRS and CDR2 YFSETQ. Trimming took off 4 bases at V and 1 base at J, with 11 bases between the two ends. Time point specified: week 47, end of study. The content of each vaccine dose was 300 ug of mutant IDH1 20-mer peptide, and topical imiquimod accompanied it. Concerning this clone itself: The antigen is undetermined.

Clones were read by immunoSEQ multiplex PCR, and TCRdb kept only the in-frame ones, dropping some. The sample has 20,000 to 30,000 clones, 82% seen once. The specimen comprised PBMCs, sampled from a glioma patient whose treatment included an IDH1 peptide vaccine. The chain has TRBV5-1 and TRBJ2-2; TRBD1 is a possible D gene (5 bases). This TCR was recovered from a man aged 40-49 years with glioma. Some clones in this sample may be carry-over from other donors' samples. The CDR3 sequence: CASSPTTGNTGELFF. The CDR3 nucleotides read TGCGCCAGCAGCCCCACTACAGGGAACACCGGGGAGCTGTTTTTT.